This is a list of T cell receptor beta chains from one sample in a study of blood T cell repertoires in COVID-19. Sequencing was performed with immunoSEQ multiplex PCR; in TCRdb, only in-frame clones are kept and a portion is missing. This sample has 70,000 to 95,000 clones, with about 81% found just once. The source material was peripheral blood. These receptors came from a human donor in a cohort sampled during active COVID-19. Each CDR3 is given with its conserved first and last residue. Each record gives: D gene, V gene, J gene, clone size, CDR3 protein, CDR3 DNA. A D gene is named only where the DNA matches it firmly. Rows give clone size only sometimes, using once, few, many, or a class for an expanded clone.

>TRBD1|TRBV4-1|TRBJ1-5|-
CASSHFPQGARDQPQHF
TGCGCCAGCAGCCATTTTCCACAGGGGGCGAGGGATCAGCCCCAGCATTTT
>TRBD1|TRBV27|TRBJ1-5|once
CASSFPGQGYQPQHF
TGTGCCAGCAGTTTTCCTGGACAGGGATATCAGCCCCAGCATTTT
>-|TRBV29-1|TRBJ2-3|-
CSTDIGARVDTQYF
TGCAGCACCGATATTGGAGCCCGGGTAGATACGCAGTATTTT
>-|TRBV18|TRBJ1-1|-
CASSPPGGEGAFF
TGTGCCAGCTCACCACCCGGGGGGGAAGGAGCTTTCTTT
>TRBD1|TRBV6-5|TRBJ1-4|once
CASSSGYGTANEKLFF
TGTGCCAGCAGTTCTGGGTACGGGACAGCTAATGAAAAACTGTTTTTT
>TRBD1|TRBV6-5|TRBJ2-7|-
CASRTRQGSEQYF
TGTGCCAGCAGGACAAGACAGGGAAGCGAGCAGTACTTC
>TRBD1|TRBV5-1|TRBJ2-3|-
CASSLVGQVSASTDTQYF
TGCGCCAGCAGCTTGGTGGGACAGGTCTCCGCAAGCACAGATACGCAGTATTTT
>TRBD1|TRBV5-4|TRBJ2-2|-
CASRLWDRIGELFF
TGTGCCAGCAGATTGTGGGACAGGATTGGGGAGCTGTTTTTT
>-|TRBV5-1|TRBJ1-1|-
CASSTRQNTEAFF
TGCGCCAGCAGCACCCGACAGAACACTGAAGCTTTCTTT
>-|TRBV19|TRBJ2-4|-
CASSRQGWKNIQYF
TGTGCCAGTAGCAGGCAGGGTTGGAAAAACATTCAGTACTTC
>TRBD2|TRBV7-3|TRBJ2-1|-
CASSLYQGTSGEDEQFF
TGTGCCAGCAGCTTATACCAGGGGACTAGCGGGGAGGATGAGCAGTTCTTC
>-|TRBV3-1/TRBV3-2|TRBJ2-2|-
CASSQDRRVAGELFF
TGTGCCAGCAGCCAAGATAGGCGGGTCGCCGGGGAGCTGTTTTTT
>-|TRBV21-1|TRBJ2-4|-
CASSSRDRATKNIQYF
TGTGCCAGCAGCAGCCGGGACAGGGCGACCAAAAACATTCAGTACTTC
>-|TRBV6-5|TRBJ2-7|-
CASQLFSYEQYF
TGTGCCAGTCAACTATTCTCCTACGAGCAGTACTTC
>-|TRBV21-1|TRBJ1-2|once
CASSKPAGFYGYTF
TGTGCCAGCAGCAAGCCTGCGGGTTTCTATGGCTACACCTTC
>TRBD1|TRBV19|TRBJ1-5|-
CASSTFDRGRDQPQHF
TGTGCCAGTAGTACCTTCGACAGGGGGCGGGATCAGCCCCAGCATTTT
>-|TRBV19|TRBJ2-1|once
CASSIRGQGGNEQFF
TGTGCCAGTAGTATTAGGGGACAAGGGGGCAATGAGCAGTTCTTC
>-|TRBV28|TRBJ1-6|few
CASSFPVASNSPLHF
TGTGCCAGCAGTTTCCCGGTAGCCTCTAATTCACCCCTCCACTTT
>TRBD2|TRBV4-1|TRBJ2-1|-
CASSPNRGLAGGRLYNEQFF
TGCGCCAGCAGCCCTAATAGAGGACTAGCGGGGGGCCGGCTCTACAATGAGCAGTTCTTC
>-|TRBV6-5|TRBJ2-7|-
CASSQGLNYEQYF
TGTGCCAGCAGCCAGGGCCTCAACTACGAGCAGTACTTC
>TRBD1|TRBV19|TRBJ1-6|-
CASSRGTDNSPLHF
TGTGCCAGTAGTCGCGGGACAGATAATTCACCCCTCCACTTT
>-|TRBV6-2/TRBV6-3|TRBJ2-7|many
CASSQTSGEQYF
TGTGCCAGCAGTCAGACTAGTGGCGAGCAGTACTTC
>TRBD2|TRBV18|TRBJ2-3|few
CASSPWSGVGDTQYF
TGTGCCAGCTCACCCTGGAGCGGGGTGGGAGATACGCAGTATTTT
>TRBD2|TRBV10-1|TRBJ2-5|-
CASSSGLAGGAYQETQYF
TGCGCCAGCAGTTCAGGACTAGCGGGGGGCGCGTACCAAGAGACCCAGTACTTC
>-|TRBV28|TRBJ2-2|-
CASSFLNTGELFF
TGTGCCAGCAGTTTCCTCAACACCGGGGAGCTGTTTTTT
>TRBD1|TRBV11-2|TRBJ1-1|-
CASSPGGLTEAFF
TGTGCCAGCAGCCCAGGGGGCCTCACTGAAGCTTTCTTT
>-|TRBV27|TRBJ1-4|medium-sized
CAWGRVSNEKLFF
TGTGCCTGGGGGAGGGTCTCTAATGAAAAACTGTTTTTT
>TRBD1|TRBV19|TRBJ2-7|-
CASSTGQLYEQYF
TGTGCCAGTAGTACGGGACAGCTATACGAGCAGTACTTC
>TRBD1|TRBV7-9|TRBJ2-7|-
CASSLGQGAYEQYF
TGTGCCAGCAGTTTAGGACAGGGGGCTTACGAGCAGTACTTC
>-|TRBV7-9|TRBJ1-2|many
CASSLGVAYGYTF
TGTGCCAGCAGCTTAGGTGTGGCCTATGGCTACACCTTC
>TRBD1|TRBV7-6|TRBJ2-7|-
CASSFPGQGYEQYF
TGTGCCAGCAGCTTTCCGGGACAGGGGTACGAGCAGTACTTC
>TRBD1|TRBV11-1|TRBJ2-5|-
CASSLASAGGEETQYF
TGTGCCAGCAGCTTAGCCTCAGCAGGGGGAGAAGAGACCCAGTACTTC
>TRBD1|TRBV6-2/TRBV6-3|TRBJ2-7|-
CASSYPTGDRWEQYF
TGTGCCAGCAGTTACCCGACAGGGGATCGTTGGGAGCAGTACTTC
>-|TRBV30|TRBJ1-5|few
CAWSVIGGGRQPQHF
TGTGCCTGGAGTGTAATCGGCGGGGGTAGGCAGCCCCAGCATTTT
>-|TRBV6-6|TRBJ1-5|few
CASRPQGWGNQPQHF
TGTGCCAGCAGACCACAGGGTTGGGGCAATCAGCCCCAGCATTTT
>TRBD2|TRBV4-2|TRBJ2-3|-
CASSQEGGTSTDTQYF
TGTGCCAGCAGCCAAGAAGGGGGGACTAGTACAGATACGCAGTATTTT
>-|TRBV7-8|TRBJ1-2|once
CASSLTNRANYGYTF
TGTGCCAGCAGCTTGACCAACAGGGCTAACTATGGCTACACCTTC